This entry lists 24 T cell receptor beta chains sequenced from one sample in a study of blood T cell repertoires in COVID-19. The repertoire was sequenced with immunoSEQ multiplex PCR; TCRdb's copy has only in-frame clones and lacks some. In the table there are about 160,000 clones, under 90% of which are singletons. The sequencing input was peripheral blood. Receptors originate from a woman aged 80 or older with active or convalescent COVID-19.

The chain recombines TRBV9 with TRBJ2-2; perhaps TRBD2 as D (5 bases). Germline V CDR1 and CDR2: SGDLS, YYNGEE. The V gene lost 0 bases and the J gene lost 7 bases, with 13 bases spanning the gap. The CDR3 is made up of 15 amino acids. The CDR3 sequence: CASSVGGLGSGELFF. The CDR3 DNA reads as TGTGCCAGCAGCGTAGGTGGACTGGGGAGCGGGGAGCTGTTTTTT.

The chain links TRBV2 to TRBJ1-2, with D maybe TRBD1 (6 bases). The CDR3 loop spans 13 amino acids. Looked up from germline, CDR1 is SNHLY and CDR2 is FYNNEI. Trimming took 6 bases from V and 5 from J, leaving 13 bases between them. This CDR3 is CASSADSQYGYTF. CDR3 coding DNA: TGTGCCAGCAGCGCGGACAGTCAGTATGGCTACACCTTC.

The CDR3 coding sequence is TGTGCCAGCAGCGGGAACGCCTACAATGAGCAGTTCTTC. It is translated as CASSGNAYNEQFF. This chain uses TRBV19 with TRBJ2-1, with 7 nucleotides matching TRBD2. Looked up from germline, CDR1 is LNHDA and CDR2 is SQIVND (reference sequence). Losses at the gene ends were 9 bases for V and 2 bases for J; bases not matched to a gene: 4. The CDR3 has 13 residues.

This chain joins TRBV5-1 and TRBJ1-2, with a weak D call TRBD1 (5 bases). The germline V and J ends were trimmed by 0 bases and 0 bases, with 9 bases remaining between them. The CDR3 runs to 15 residues. Germline CDR1 SGHRS, CDR2 YFSETQ. CDR3 sequence reads: CASSLAGRPNYGYTF. Written as DNA, the CDR3 is TGCGCCAGCAGCTTGGCAGGGCGCCCTAACTATGGCTACACCTTC.

The chain carries TRBV2 and TRBJ1-3, with D hard to call. In germline, CDR1 is SNHLY, CDR2 FYNNEI. V dropped 5 bases and J dropped 2 bases, with 13 bases sitting between them. This CDR3 is built from 15 residues. CDR3 in amino acids: CASSPDGVTGNTIYF. CDR3 nucleotide sequence: TGTGCCAGCAGTCCCGACGGGGTCACTGGAAACACCATATATTTT.

V gene TRBV5-1 combines with J gene TRBJ2-1; possible D gene TRBD2, 5 bases. CDR3 size: 12 residues. Germline V CDR1 and CDR2: SGHRS, YFSETQ. Between the trimmed V and J ends, which lost 8 bases and 5 bases, there was a span of 11 bases. CDR3 DNA: TGCGCCAGTCAGACTATCGACAATGAGCAGTTCTTC. Protein product: CASQTIDNEQFF.

This chain links TRBV18 with TRBJ1-1, with TRBD1 matching 7 bases. There are 15 residues in the CDR3. Trimming cost V 5 bases and J 5 bases; bases outside gene matches: 11. Germline lookup yields CDR1 KGHSH and CDR2 LQKENI. The CDR3 DNA follows: TGTGCCAGCTCAGAAAAGGGGGCGCGAGGGACTGAAGCTTTCTTT. It codes for CASSEKGARGTEAFF. Based on the CDR3 plus reference TRBV18 and TRBJ1-1, the full variable domain is NAGVMQNPRHLVRRRGQEARLRCSPMKGHSHVYWYRQLPEEGLKFMVYLQKENIIDESGMPKERFSAEFPKEGPSILRIQQVVRGDSAAYFCASSEKGARGTEAFFGQGTRLTVV.

The chain uses TRBV7-3 and TRBJ2-3; 7 bases are a match to TRBD2. V lost 5 bases, J lost 7 bases, and 9 bases stayed unmatched. Looked up from germline, CDR1 is SGHTA and CDR2 is FQGTGA. The CDR3 spans 14 residues. The CDR3 DNA reads TGTGCCAGCAGCCGGGACTACCGAGGGCATACGCAGTATTTT. This codes for CASSRDYRGHTQYF.

The J gene is TRBJ2-1, the V gene TRBV25-1; the match to TRBD2 covers 11 bases. The CDR3 consists of 16 residues. CDR1 and CDR2 from the germline V gene are MGHDK and SYGVNS. V lost 3 bases, J lost 2 bases, and 3 bases stayed unmatched. In nucleotides, the CDR3 is TGTGCCAGCAGTGATGGGACTAGCGGTGCCTACAATGAGCAGTTCTTC. Its translation: CASSDGTSGAYNEQFF.

This rearrangement joins TRBV15 to TRBJ2-1, with 7 bases matching TRBD2. Trimming took 6 bases from V and 9 from J; bases not matched to a gene: 11. Germline V CDR1 and CDR2: LNHNV, YYDKDF (reference sequence). The CDR3 consists of 14 residues. The CDR3 coding sequence is TGTGCCACCAGTCGCTTGCGGGAGCTAAGTGAGCAGTTCTTC. Translating it yields CATSRLRELSEQFF.

The count of this clone is one. The J gene is TRBJ1-2, the V gene TRBV5-1, with 9 nucleotides matching TRBD1. Germline lookup yields CDR1 SGHRS and CDR2 YFSETQ. This CDR3 comprises 14 residues. Trimming removed 0 bases from V and 6 bases from J; junction bases left unmatched: 3. CDR3 sequence (DNA): TGCGCCAGCAGCTTGGACAGGGGGCGAGATGGCTACACCTTC. Residues: CASSLDRGRDGYTF.

The gene calls are TRBV30 and TRBJ2-1, with D possibly matching TRBD2 (6 bases). The CDR3 runs to 15 residues. CDR1 is GTSNPN and CDR2 is SVGIG in the germline V gene (reference sequence). V shed 5 bases and J shed 0 bases, with 14 bases lying between them. The CDR3 DNA sequence: TGTGCCTGGGGCGCTGGCGGGGTCTCCTACAATGAGCAGTTCTTC. Its translation is CAWGAGGVSYNEQFF.

This sequence joins TRBV10-3 and TRBJ2-3, with 7 bases identical to TRBD2. This CDR3 comprises 15 residues. Germline CDR1 reads ENHRY; CDR2 reads SYGVKD. Trimming at V came to 6 bases and at J to 0 bases, leaving 6 bases not matched to a gene. This chain's CDR3 is CAIRNASGSTDTQYF. In nucleotides, the CDR3 is TGTGCCATCAGAAATGCTAGCGGTAGCACAGATACGCAGTATTTT.

The chain employs TRBV6-5 and TRBJ2-1; the D is unclear. V lost 6 bases to trimming and J lost 9 bases, with 15 bases between them. Germline values: CDR1 MNHEY, CDR2 SVGAGI. This CDR3 has 13 residues. The DNA for the CDR3 is TGTGCCAGCAGACCTGACTGGTACGGTGAGCAGTTCTTC. Its protein product is CASRPDWYGEQFF.

V gene TRBV19 combines with J gene TRBJ2-7; 10 nucleotides align to TRBD2. The CDR3 contains 18 residues. Germline CDR1 LNHDA, CDR2 SQIVND (reference sequence). The ends lost 3 bases at V and 0 bases at J; junction bases unmatched: 11. DNA for the CDR3: TGTGCCAGTAGTATGACTCCCGGGACTAGCGCCCACTCCTACGAGCAGTACTTC. Its protein is CASSMTPGTSAHSYEQYF.

The V and J genes are TRBV6-4 and TRBJ2-2, with TRBD2 matching over 13 bases. The CDR3 is 16 residues long. In germline, CDR1 is MRHNA, CDR2 SNTAGT. Losses at the gene ends were 5 bases for V and 3 bases for J; bases not matched to a gene: 3. This CDR3 is CASSRLAGGYTGELFF. The CDR3 DNA sequence: TGTGCCAGCAGTAGACTAGCGGGAGGATACACCGGGGAGCTGTTTTTT.

V usage is TRBV7-3 and J usage is TRBJ2-1; 10 bases fit TRBD2. J gave up 8 bases and V 2 bases, and 6 bases lay outside the gene matches. This CDR3 has 15 amino acids. Per the germline V gene, CDR1 is SGHTA and CDR2 is FQGTGA. CDR3 DNA: TGTGCCAGCAGCTTACCGGGGACTAGCGAGGATGAGCAGTTCTTC. Residues: CASSLPGTSEDEQFF.

A few counts support this clone. V usage is TRBV2 and J usage is TRBJ1-1; tentative D call: TRBD1 (6 bases). V lost 6 bases, J lost 5 bases, and 16 bases lay in between. The CDR3 totals 14 residues. CDR1 and CDR2 from the germline V gene are SNHLY and FYNNEI. CDR3 protein: CASRVQGRGTEAFF. The CDR3 bases are TGTGCCAGCAGAGTCCAGGGGCGGGGGACTGAAGCTTTCTTT.

Only one count was recorded for this clone. The chain joins TRBV28 to TRBJ1-6, with 11 positions matching TRBD1. The CDR3 runs to 17 residues. Trimming took 6 bases from V and 4 from J; bases not matched to a gene: 8. Germline V gene lookup returns CDR1 MDHEN and CDR2 SYDVKM. The CDR3 sequence is CASSLRGQGDYNSPLHF. Written as DNA, the CDR3 is TGTGCCAGCAGCCTCCGGGGACAGGGGGATTATAATTCACCCCTCCACTTT. Supplemented by reference TRBV28 and TRBJ1-6, the full variable domain reads DVKVTQSSRYLVKRTGEKVFLECVQDMDHENMFWYRQDPGLGLRLIYFSYDVKMKEKGDIPEGYSVSREKKERFSLILESASTNQTSMYLCASSLRGQGDYNSPLHFGNGTRLTVT.

The chain is built from TRBV14 and TRBJ2-3; D remains ambiguous. The CDR3 is 15 residues long. The V gene lost 2 bases and the J gene lost 1 base, with 10 bases spanning the gap. The germline gives CDR1 SGHDN, CDR2 FVKESK. Written as DNA, the CDR3 is TGTGCCAGCAGCCAAAGAGTTCGGGGCACAGATACGCAGTATTTT. Protein sequence: CASSQRVRGTDTQYF.

This CDR3 is CASSLTGLDNEQFF. The CDR3 coding sequence is TGCGCCAGCAGCTTGACGGGACTAGACAATGAGCAGTTCTTC. The chain employs TRBV5-1 and TRBJ2-1; TRBD2 matches at 8 bases. Losses at the gene ends were 1 base for V and 5 bases for J; bases not matched to a gene: 2. Germline V gene lookup returns CDR1 SGHRS and CDR2 YFSETQ. The CDR3 runs 14 residues.

The rearrangement links TRBV11-2 to TRBJ1-2, with D unclear. The CDR3 extends over 16 amino acids. Germline assignment: CDR1 SGHAT and CDR2 FQNNGV. Trimming pared 2 bases from V and 3 bases from J, leaving 16 bases between. CDR3 in amino acids: CASSLSLAGGDYGYTF. DNA of the CDR3: TGTGCCAGCAGCTTATCACTGGCAGGAGGTGACTATGGCTACACCTTC.

The genes are TRBV6-5 and TRBJ1-1; 8 bases are shared with TRBD1. The CDR3 consists of 13 residues. V shed 6 bases and J 8 bases; nucleotides not matched to a gene: 8. The germline gives CDR1 MNHEY, CDR2 SVGAGI. Written as DNA, the CDR3 is TGTGCCAGCAGCGATTACAGGGGGGCCGAAGCTTTCTTT. Its translation is CASSDYRGAEAFF.

This clone was recorded once. This chain connects TRBV30 to TRBJ1-6; D perhaps matches TRBD1 (6 bases). Germline CDR1 reads GTSNPN; CDR2 reads SVGIG (reference sequence). V lost 2 bases to trimming and J lost 7 bases, with 9 bases between them. The CDR3 loop spans 13 amino acids. CDR3 coding DNA: TGTGCCTGGAGTAGGGGGAAGAATTCACCCCTCCACTTT. This encodes CAWSRGKNSPLHF.